This T cell receptor (beta chain) was recovered during a study of tumor-infiltrating lymphocytes in glioblastoma multiforme. V was clipped by 10 bases and J by 4 bases, with 11 bases between them. The germline V gene has CDR1 SEHNR and CDR2 FQNEAQ (reference sequence). This CDR3 is built from 11 residues. Multiple V-beta primers and a C-beta primer amplified TCRB from RNA. These TCRB libraries lack any described unique molecular identifiers. TCRdb reanalysed the multiplex PCR reads using MiXCR and keeps one entry per CDR3 protein. Among roughly 15,000 distinct CDR3 sequences, roughly 73% were seen once, and the ten largest hold over 35%.

Sequenced input: brain tumor tissue. This TCR derives from a male donor with glioblastoma. The chain is built from TRBV7-9 and TRBJ2-7; D is unresolved. The CDR3 nucleotides are TGTGCCATCGGAGATTCTTACGAGCAGTACTTC. This sequence encodes CAIGDSYEQYF.